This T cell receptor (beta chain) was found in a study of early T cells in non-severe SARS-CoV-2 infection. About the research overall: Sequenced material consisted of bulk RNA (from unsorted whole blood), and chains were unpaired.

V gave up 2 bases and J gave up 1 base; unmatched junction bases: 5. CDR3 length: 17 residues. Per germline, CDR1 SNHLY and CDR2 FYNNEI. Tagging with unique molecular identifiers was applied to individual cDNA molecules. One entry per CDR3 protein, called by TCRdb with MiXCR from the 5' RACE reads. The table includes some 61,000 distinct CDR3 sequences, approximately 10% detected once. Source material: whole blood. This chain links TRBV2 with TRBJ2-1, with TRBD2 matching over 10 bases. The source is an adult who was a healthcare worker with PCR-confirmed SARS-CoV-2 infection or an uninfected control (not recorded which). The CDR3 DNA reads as TGTGCCAGCAGTGAATGGCTAGCGGGGGCTTCCTACAATGAGCAGTTCTTC. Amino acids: CASSEWLAGASYNEQFF.